This TCR beta chain was identified in a study of CD8+ T cells in alopecia areata. The study, taken as a whole, reports: Affected scalp, especially in alopecia totalis/universalis, had a higher clonality than normal scalp did. Shared TCR sequences were less clear between patients than in mice, possibly partly from HLA diversity.

This clone was picked up a small number of times. Antigen specificity is unknown. Extracted RNA was reverse transcribed, and the resulting cDNA served as sequencing template. Only in-frame clones appear in the TCRdb table, and some are missing; sequencing was by immunoSEQ multiplex PCR. The profile shows approximately 150,000 clones, 55% of them singletons. The CDR3 runs to 12 residues. The V end lost 6 bases, the J end lost 5 bases, and 10 bases lay between the germline ends. Germline V gives CDR1 MNHNY, CDR2 SVGAGI (reference sequence). The clonotype originates from a human donor in good health. The rearrangement uses TRBV6-6 and TRBJ2-5; D may be TRBD2 (6 bases). Sequenced input: CD4+ T cells sorted from blood. CDR3 DNA: TGTGCCAGCAGGACGGGGGAGGAGACCCAGTACTTC. Translated, it gives CASRTGEETQYF.